The 20 T cell receptor beta chains reported below all come from one sample, sequenced in a study of Ad26.COV2.S vaccination and SARS-CoV-2 variants. Libraries were prepared by immunoSEQ multiplex PCR; TCRdb keeps only in-frame clonotypes and omits some of them. The sample carries about 370,000 clones, 89% recorded once. The treatment is: roughly 18 received Ad26.COV2.S at low or high dose, single or two shots; 5 received placebo; per-sample allocation not given. Day 63 after the first vaccine or placebo injection was the time point for sampling. Sequencing was performed on peripheral blood, taken in a trial of Ad26.COV2.S vaccine versus placebo. All receptors derive from a person between 18 and 65 years old who received the Ad26.COV2.S COVID-19 vaccine or a placebo.

The V gene is TRBV15, the J gene TRBJ2-7, with D unclear. Trimming removed 1 base from V and 0 bases from J, with 10 bases in between. This CDR3 region has 15 residues. CDR1 and CDR2 from the germline V gene are LNHNV and YYDKDF (reference sequence). The CDR3 DNA follows: TGTGCCACCAGCAGAGGGGGAAGAGGCTCCTACGAGCAGTACTTC. This translates into CATSRGGRGSYEQYF.

The chain combines TRBV30 with TRBJ2-3; maybe TRBD1 (6 bases). Germline V gene data show CDR1 as GTSNPN and CDR2 as SVGIG (reference sequence). V gave up 3 bases and J gave up 6 bases, with 16 bases separating them. The CDR3 spans 14 residues. Written as DNA, the CDR3 is TGTGCCTGGAGCGGGTGGCACCAGGGGGATACGCAGTATTTT. It codes for CAWSGWHQGDTQYF.

The V call is TRBV5-5, the J call TRBJ1-4; D possibly corresponds to TRBD1 (5 bases). Trimming removed 0 bases from V and 0 bases from J, with 12 bases in between. The CDR3 totals 17 residues. Germline CDR1 reads SGHKS; CDR2 reads YYEKEE (reference sequence). CDR3 in DNA: TGTGCCAGCAGCTTGGCGACAGACCTATCAACTAATGAAAAACTGTTTTTT. It is translated as CASSLATDLSTNEKLFF.

The J gene is TRBJ2-5, the V gene TRBV28, with 12 bases matching TRBD1. This CDR3 region has 16 residues. Germline V gene lookup returns CDR1 MDHEN and CDR2 SYDVKM. Trimming took 5 bases from V and 5 from J; bases not matched to a gene: 9. CDR3 protein: CASSPGGQGARETQYF. DNA for the CDR3: TGTGCCAGCAGTCCGGGGGGACAGGGGGCGAGGGAGACCCAGTACTTC.

The V gene is TRBV6-5, the J gene TRBJ2-1; 7 bases line up with TRBD2. Germline V gene data show CDR1 as MNHEY and CDR2 as SVGAGI. CDR3 size: 16 residues. V gave up 0 bases and J gave up 4 bases; unmatched junction bases: 6. The CDR3 protein is CASSYSIAGEYNEQFF. The CDR3 DNA sequence: TGTGCCAGCAGTTACTCGATTGCGGGAGAGTACAATGAGCAGTTCTTC.

This clone was recorded only once. The genes are TRBV24-1 and TRBJ2-1; 11 nucleotides align to TRBD2. The CDR3 is 19 amino acids. Losses at the gene ends were 3 bases for V and 0 bases for J; bases not matched to a gene: 9. Germline lookup yields CDR1 KGHDR and CDR2 SFDVKD. The CDR3 nucleotides are TGTGCCACCAGTGATCCCACATCAACTAGCGGGAGCTCCTACAATGAGCAGTTCTTC. Translation: CATSDPTSTSGSSYNEQFF.

In this sample, this clone turned up a few times. The chain couples TRBV5-6 to TRBJ2-2; 7 positions match TRBD2. Trimming cost V 6 bases and J 7 bases; bases outside gene matches: 6. The CDR3 sequence is 13 residues long. Germline CDR1 is SGHDT and CDR2 is YYEEEE. The CDR3 is CASITGGVGELFF. The DNA of the CDR3 is TGTGCCAGCATCACGGGGGGAGTCGGGGAGCTGTTTTTT.

This chain connects TRBV28 to TRBJ2-7, with TRBD2 matching 10 bases. The germline V gene has CDR1 MDHEN and CDR2 SYDVKM. With V trimmed by 6 bases and J by 0 bases, 8 bases remained unmatched. CDR3 length: 16 residues. The CDR3 bases are TGTGCCAGCAGAGGAGGTGGACTAGCGGCCTCCTACGAGCAGTACTTC. Protein product: CASRGGGLAASYEQYF.

The DNA for the CDR3 is TGTGCCTGGAGTATTAAAGATACGCAGTATTTT. It is translated as CAWSIKDTQYF. This sequence joins TRBV30 and TRBJ2-3, with unresolved D. Germline-derived CDR1 and CDR2 are GTSNPN and SVGIG (reference sequence). V was clipped by 2 bases and J by 5 bases, with 5 bases between them. The CDR3 totals 11 residues.

The V gene is TRBV7-2, the J gene TRBJ2-2; 13 bases map to TRBD2. Germline V gene data show CDR1 as SGHTA and CDR2 as FQGNSA. With 2 bases clipped from V and 8 bases from J, the junction kept 5 bases outside the gene matches. CDR3 length equals 16 residues. The CDR3 bases are TGTGCCAGCAGCTTAATAGGGACTAGCGGGAAGGGGGAGCTGTTTTTT. Its translation: CASSLIGTSGKGELFF.

This clone was seen a handful of times. The gene calls are TRBV29-1 and TRBJ1-2; TRBD1 agrees at 8 bases. With V trimmed by 7 bases and J by 2 bases, 6 bases remained unmatched. The CDR3 extends over 13 amino acids. CDR1 is SQVTM and CDR2 is ANQGSEA in the germline V gene. The CDR3 DNA follows: TGCAGCGCACAGGGGGGATGGAACTATGGCTACACCTTC. It specifies CSAQGGWNYGYTF.

The V gene is TRBV18, the J gene TRBJ2-3, with 8 bases matching TRBD2. Germline V lookup: CDR1 KGHSH, CDR2 LQKENI. Trimming at V came to 2 bases and at J to 3 bases, leaving 13 bases not matched to a gene. The length of the CDR3 is 18 residues. CDR3 nucleotide sequence: TGTGCCAGCTCACCATCGGGTCCGCGACTAGCGACGACAGATACGCAGTATTTT. As protein: CASSPSGPRLATTDTQYF. The full variable domain, completed using reference TRBV18 and TRBJ2-3, is NAGVMQNPRHLVRRRGQEARLRCSPMKGHSHVYWYRQLPEEGLKFMVYLQKENIIDESGMPKERFSAEFPKEGPSILRIQQVVRGDSAAYFCASSPSGPRLATTDTQYFGPGTRLTVL.

The chain uses TRBV5-4 and TRBJ2-1; D unresolved. Germline V CDR1 and CDR2: SGHNT, YYREEE (reference sequence). V shed 2 bases and J shed 4 bases, with 16 bases lying between them. The CDR3 consists of 16 residues. CDR3 DNA sequence: TGTGCCAGCAGCTTTGGGCTGACACGGGCATACAATGAGCAGTTCTTC. This encodes CASSFGLTRAYNEQFF.

There are a few counts of this clone. This chain connects TRBV6-5 to TRBJ1-1; D perhaps matches TRBD1 (5 bases). Trimming removed 7 bases at V and 1 base at J, with 10 bases between. The CDR3 has 13 residues. Germline CDR1 and CDR2: MNHEY and SVGAGI. DNA of the CDR3: TGTGCCAGCACAGGACAAGAGAACACTGAAGCTTTCTTT. Amino acid sequence: CASTGQENTEAFF.

This rearrangement joins TRBV5-1 to TRBJ2-7, with D perhaps matching TRBD1 or TRBD2 (6 bases each). Trimming removed 4 bases at V and 2 bases at J, with 19 bases between. Germline loops: CDR1 SGHRS, CDR2 YFSETQ. The CDR3 runs to 16 residues. The CDR3 sequence is CASSAAPGASAYEQYF. For the CDR3, the DNA is TGCGCCAGCAGCGCGGCCCCGGGGGCTTCCGCCTACGAGCAGTACTTC.

This sequence joins TRBV3-1 (or the pseudogene TRBV3-2) and TRBJ1-3; 7 nucleotides agree with TRBD1. Germline V CDR1 and CDR2: LGHDT, YNNKEL (reference sequence). This CDR3 comprises 13 residues. V was clipped by 6 bases and J by 2 bases; unmatched bases: 1. The CDR3 spells CASRDRPGNTIYF. CDR3 sequence (DNA): TGTGCCAGCAGGGACAGGCCTGGAAACACCATATATTTT.

The DNA of the CDR3 is TGTGCCACCAGCAGAGATTATCAGGGAAATCAGCCCCAGCATTTT. It encodes CATSRDYQGNQPQHF. The V call is TRBV15, the J call TRBJ1-5; tentative D call: TRBD1 (5 bases). The germline V and J ends were trimmed by 0 bases and 4 bases, with 10 bases remaining between them. The CDR3 sequence is 15 residues long. CDR1 is LNHNV, CDR2 YYDKDF, per germline (reference sequence).

The J gene is TRBJ1-1, the V gene TRBV18; no clear D. The CDR3 contains 13 residues. Per the germline V gene, CDR1 is KGHSH and CDR2 is LQKENI. The ends were cut back, 6 bases at V and 1 base at J, with 9 bases in the middle. CDR3 DNA: TGTGCCAGCTCTAGCGGTAGGAACACTGAAGCTTTCTTT. It specifies CASSSGRNTEAFF.

For this clone: Other DNA sequences within the sample encode an identical CDR3. The V gene is TRBV5-1, the J gene TRBJ2-3, with D possibly being TRBD1 or TRBD2 (5 bases each). The CDR3 loop spans 15 amino acids. The germline V gene encodes CDR1 SGHRS and CDR2 YFSETQ. With 0 bases removed from V and 0 bases from J, the gap between germline ends came to 8 bases. CDR3 in DNA: TGCGCCAGCAGCTTGGCCGGGACGAGCACAGATACGCAGTATTTT. Amino acid sequence: CASSLAGTSTDTQYF.

This rearrangement joins TRBV28 to TRBJ1-5; TRBD1 is a possible D gene (6 bases). CDR1 MDHEN and CDR2 SYDVKM come from the germline V gene. V lost 6 bases to trimming and J lost 5 bases, with 23 bases between them. The CDR3 covers 17 residues. Here the CDR3 DNA reads TGTGCCAGCAGCCCCCCCCGGGACACCCAAGCATATCAGCCCCAGCATTTT. Encoded protein: CASSPPRDTQAYQPQHF.